This T cell receptor beta chain was recovered during a study of regulatory T cells in long-lasting Graves disease. Whole-study findings and limits: Newly diagnosed Graves' patients exceeded persistent ones in TCR diversity. Peripheral blood, not thyroid tissue, was the sole material studied.

Regarding time point: persistent/refractory GD, antithyroid drugs over 5 years with positive TRAb. From RNA extracted from PBMCs, the TCR library was made. Assembly of TCR beta libraries relied on iRepertoire HTBI primers together with Arm-PCR of CDR3 regions. TCRdb itself ran the multiplex PCR reads through MiXCR, one entry per CDR3 protein. This table has fewer than 550,000 distinct CDR3 sequences, 20% to 25% appearing once. Comments on this clonotype: The antigen remains undetermined.

Per the germline V gene, CDR1 is LGHDT and CDR2 is YNNKEL (reference sequence). V dropped 2 bases and J dropped 0; count of bases not matched to a gene: 9. This CDR3 has 17 amino acids. The source of this sequence is a female donor with Graves disease. Material: peripheral blood mononuclear cells (PBMCs), obtained when the disease was refractory, from a patient treated with antithyroid drugs. The rearrangement joins TRBV3-1 to TRBJ1-1; 7 positions agree with TRBD1. This CDR3 reads CASSQSYRGPMNTEAFF. The CDR3 bases are TGTGCCAGCAGCCAATCTTACAGGGGCCCCATGAACACTGAAGCTTTCTTT. Full variable domain (missing parts from reference TRBV3-1 and TRBJ1-1): DTAVSQTPKYLVTQMGNDKSIKCEQNLGHDTMYWYKQDSKKFLKIMFSYNNKELIINETVPNRFSPKSPDKAHLNLHINSLELGDSAVYFCASSQSYRGPMNTEAFFGQGTRLTVV.